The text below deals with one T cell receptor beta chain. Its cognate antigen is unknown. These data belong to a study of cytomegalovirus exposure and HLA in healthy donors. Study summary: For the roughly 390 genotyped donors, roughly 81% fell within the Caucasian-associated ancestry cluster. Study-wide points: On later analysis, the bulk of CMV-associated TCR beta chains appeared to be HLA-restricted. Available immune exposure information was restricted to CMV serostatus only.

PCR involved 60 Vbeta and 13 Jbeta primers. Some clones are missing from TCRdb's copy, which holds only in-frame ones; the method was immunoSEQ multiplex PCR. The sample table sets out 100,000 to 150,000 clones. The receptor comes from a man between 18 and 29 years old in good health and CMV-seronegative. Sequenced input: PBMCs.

This chain's CDR3 is CASSLTGPNYGYTF. The CDR3 nucleotides read TGTGCCAGCAGCTTAACCGGTCCTAACTATGGCTACACCTTC. This rearrangement joins TRBV7-3 to TRBJ1-2; D unresolved. V lost 0 bases and J 0 bases, leaving 5 bases between the germline ends. The CDR3 is 14 amino acids. Germline V gene sequence: CDR1 SGHTA, CDR2 FQGTGA.